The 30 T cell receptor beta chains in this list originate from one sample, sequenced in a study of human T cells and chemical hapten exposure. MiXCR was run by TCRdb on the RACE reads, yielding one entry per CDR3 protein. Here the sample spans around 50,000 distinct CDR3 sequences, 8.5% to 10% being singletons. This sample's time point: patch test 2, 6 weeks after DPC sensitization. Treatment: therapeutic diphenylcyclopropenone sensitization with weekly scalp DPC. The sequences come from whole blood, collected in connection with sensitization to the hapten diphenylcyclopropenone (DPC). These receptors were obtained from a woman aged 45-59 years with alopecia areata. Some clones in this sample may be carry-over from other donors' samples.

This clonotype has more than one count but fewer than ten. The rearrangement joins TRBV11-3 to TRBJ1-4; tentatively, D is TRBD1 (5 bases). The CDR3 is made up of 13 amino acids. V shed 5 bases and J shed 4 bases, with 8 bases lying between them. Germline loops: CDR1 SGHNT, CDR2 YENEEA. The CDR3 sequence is CASSLGHNEKLFF. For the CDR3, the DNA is TGTGCCAGCAGCCTCGGACATAATGAAAAACTGTTTTTT. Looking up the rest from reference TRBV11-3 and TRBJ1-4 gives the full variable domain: EAGVVQSPRYKIIEKKQPVAFWCNPISGHNTLYWYLQNLGQGPELLIRYENEEAVDDSQLPKDRFSAERLKGVDSTLKIQPAELGDSAVYLCASSLGHNEKLFFGSGTQLSVL.

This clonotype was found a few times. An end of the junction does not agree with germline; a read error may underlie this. DNA for the CDR3: TGTGCCAGCAGTTACTCCGGGACCAGGGAGAGCTTC. Translated, it gives CASSYSGTRESF. The chain carries TRBV6-2 or TRBV6-3 and TRBJ2-7; D is perhaps TRBD1 or TRBD2 (5 bases each). The CDR3 covers 12 residues. The germline CDR1 and CDR2 sequences are MNHEY and SVGEGT.

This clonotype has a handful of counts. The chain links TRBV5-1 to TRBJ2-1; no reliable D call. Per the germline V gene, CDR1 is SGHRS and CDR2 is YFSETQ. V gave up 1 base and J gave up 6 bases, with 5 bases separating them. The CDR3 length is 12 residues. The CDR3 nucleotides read TGCGCCAGCAGCTTGACGACCAATGAGCAGTTCTTC. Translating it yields CASSLTTNEQFF.

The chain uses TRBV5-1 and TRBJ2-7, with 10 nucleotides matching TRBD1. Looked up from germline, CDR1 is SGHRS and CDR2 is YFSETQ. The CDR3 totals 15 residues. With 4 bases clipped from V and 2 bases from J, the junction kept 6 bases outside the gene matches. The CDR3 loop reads CASSLGGTGAYEQYF. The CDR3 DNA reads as TGCGCCAGCAGCCTAGGCGGGACAGGGGCCTACGAGCAGTACTTC.

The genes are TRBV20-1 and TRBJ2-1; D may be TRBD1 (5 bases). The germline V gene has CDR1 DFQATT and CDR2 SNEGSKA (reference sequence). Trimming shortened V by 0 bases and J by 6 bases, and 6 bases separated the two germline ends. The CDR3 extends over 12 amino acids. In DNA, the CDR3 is TGCAGTGCTAGAGATAGGGGCAATGAGCAGTTCTTC. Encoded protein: CSARDRGNEQFF.

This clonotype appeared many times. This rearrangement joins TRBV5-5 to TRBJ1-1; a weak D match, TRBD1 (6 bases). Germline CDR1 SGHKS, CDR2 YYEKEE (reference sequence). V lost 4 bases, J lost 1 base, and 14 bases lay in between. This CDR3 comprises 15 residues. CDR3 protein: CASSPLGQPNTEAFF. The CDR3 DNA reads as TGTGCCAGCAGCCCCCTTGGACAGCCGAACACTGAAGCTTTCTTT.

DNA of the CDR3: TGCAGCGTTGAGCCTAACTATATCCAAGAGACCCAGTACTTC. Encoded protein: CSVEPNYIQETQYF. The chain employs TRBV29-1 and TRBJ2-5, with D uncertain. Germline CDR1 SQVTM, CDR2 ANQGSEA. The CDR3 covers 14 residues. V lost 3 bases, J lost 1 base, and 12 bases lay in between.

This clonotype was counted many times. CDR3 DNA sequence: TGTGCCAGCAGCCTGATCCAGAACAGGGGTCTCAACACTGAAGCTTTCTTT. It yields the protein CASSLIQNRGLNTEAFF. This rearrangement joins TRBV13 to TRBJ1-1, with 7 positions matching TRBD1. Germline trimming cut 5 bases from V and 2 bases from J; bases unmatched to any gene: 14. CDR3 length equals 17 residues. Per the germline V gene, CDR1 is PRHDT and CDR2 is FYEKMQ (reference sequence).

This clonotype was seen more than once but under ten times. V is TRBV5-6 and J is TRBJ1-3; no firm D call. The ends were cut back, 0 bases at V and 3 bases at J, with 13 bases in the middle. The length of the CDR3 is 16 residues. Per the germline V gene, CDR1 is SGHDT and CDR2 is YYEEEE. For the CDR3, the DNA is TGTGCCAGCAGCTTGGAGAATTTTTCTCTTGGAAACACCATATATTTT. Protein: CASSLENFSLGNTIYF.

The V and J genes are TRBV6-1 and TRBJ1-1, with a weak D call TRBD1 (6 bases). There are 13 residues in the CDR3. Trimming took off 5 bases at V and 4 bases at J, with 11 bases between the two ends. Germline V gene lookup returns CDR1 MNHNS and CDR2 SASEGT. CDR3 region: CASSQGRSTEAFF. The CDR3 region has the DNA TGTGCCAGCAGTCAGGGGAGGAGCACTGAAGCTTTCTTT.

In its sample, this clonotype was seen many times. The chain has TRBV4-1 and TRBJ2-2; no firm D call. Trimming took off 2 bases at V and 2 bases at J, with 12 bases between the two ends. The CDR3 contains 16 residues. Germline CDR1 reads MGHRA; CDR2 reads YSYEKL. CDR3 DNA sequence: TGCGCCAGCAGCCAAAGGCTCGTCTTAAACACCGGGGAGCTGTTTTTT. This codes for CASSQRLVLNTGELFF.

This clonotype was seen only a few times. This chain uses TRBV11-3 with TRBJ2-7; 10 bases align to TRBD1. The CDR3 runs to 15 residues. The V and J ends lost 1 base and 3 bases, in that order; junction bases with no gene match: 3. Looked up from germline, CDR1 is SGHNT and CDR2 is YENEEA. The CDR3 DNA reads TGTGCCAGCAGCTTAGGACAGGGGGCCATCTACGAGCAGTACTTC. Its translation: CASSLGQGAIYEQYF. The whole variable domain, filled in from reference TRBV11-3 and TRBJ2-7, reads EAGVVQSPRYKIIEKKQPVAFWCNPISGHNTLYWYLQNLGQGPELLIRYENEEAVDDSQLPKDRFSAERLKGVDSTLKIQPAELGDSAVYLCASSLGQGAIYEQYFGPGTRLTVT.

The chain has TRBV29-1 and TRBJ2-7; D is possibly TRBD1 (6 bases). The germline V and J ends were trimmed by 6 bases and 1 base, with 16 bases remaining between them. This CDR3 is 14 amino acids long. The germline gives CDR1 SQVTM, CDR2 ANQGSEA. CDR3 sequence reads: CSVLGQHLSYEQYF. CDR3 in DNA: TGCAGCGTCCTAGGACAGCACCTTTCCTACGAGCAGTACTTC.

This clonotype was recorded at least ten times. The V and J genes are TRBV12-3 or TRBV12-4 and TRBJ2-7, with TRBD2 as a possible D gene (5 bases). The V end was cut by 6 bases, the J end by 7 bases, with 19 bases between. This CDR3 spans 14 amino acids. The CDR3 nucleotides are TGTGCCAGCAGCCCTACCGGGGTCACGGGGGAGCAGTACTTC. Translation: CASSPTGVTGEQYF.

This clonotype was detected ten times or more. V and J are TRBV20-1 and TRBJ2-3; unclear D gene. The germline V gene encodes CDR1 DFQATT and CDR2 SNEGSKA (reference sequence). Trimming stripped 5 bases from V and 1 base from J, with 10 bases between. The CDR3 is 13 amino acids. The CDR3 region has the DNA TGCAGTGCTCCCCCCGGGCGCACAGATACGCAGTATTTT. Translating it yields CSAPPGRTDTQYF.

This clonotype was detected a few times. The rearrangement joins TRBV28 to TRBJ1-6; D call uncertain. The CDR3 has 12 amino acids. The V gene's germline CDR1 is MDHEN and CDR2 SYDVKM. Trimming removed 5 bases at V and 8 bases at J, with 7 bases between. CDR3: CASSPIYSPLHF. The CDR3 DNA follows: TGTGCCAGCAGTCCTATTTATTCACCCCTCCACTTT. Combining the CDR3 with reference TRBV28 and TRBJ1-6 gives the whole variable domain DVKVTQSSRYLVKRTGEKVFLECVQDMDHENMFWYRQDPGLGLRLIYFSYDVKMKEKGDIPEGYSVSREKKERFSLILESASTNQTSMYLCASSPIYSPLHFGNGTRLTVT.

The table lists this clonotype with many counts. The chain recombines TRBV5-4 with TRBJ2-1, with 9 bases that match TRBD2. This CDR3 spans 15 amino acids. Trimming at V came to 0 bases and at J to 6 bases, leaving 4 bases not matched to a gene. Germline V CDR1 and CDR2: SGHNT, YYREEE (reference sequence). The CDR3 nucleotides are TGTGCCAGCAGCTTGGGACTAGCGGACGGCAATGAGCAGTTCTTC. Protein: CASSLGLADGNEQFF.

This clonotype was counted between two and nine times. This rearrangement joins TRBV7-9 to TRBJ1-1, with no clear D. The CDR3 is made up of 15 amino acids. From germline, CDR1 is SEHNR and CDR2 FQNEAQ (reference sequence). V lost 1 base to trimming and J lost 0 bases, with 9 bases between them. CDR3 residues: CASSLVSGVNTEAFF. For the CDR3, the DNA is TGTGCCAGCAGCTTAGTATCTGGAGTGAACACTGAAGCTTTCTTT.

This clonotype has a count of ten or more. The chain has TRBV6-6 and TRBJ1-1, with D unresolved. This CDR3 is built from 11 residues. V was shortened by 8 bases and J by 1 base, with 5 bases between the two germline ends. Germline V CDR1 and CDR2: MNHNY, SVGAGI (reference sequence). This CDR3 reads CASLGNTEAFF. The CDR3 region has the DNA TGTGCCAGCTTGGGGAACACTGAAGCTTTCTTT.

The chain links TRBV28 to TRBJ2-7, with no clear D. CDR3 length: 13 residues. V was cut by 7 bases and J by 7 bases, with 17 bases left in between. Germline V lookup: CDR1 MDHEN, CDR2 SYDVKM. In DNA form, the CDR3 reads TGTGCCAGCACCGACCGAACACTTGGGGAGCAGTACTTC. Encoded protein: CASTDRTLGEQYF.

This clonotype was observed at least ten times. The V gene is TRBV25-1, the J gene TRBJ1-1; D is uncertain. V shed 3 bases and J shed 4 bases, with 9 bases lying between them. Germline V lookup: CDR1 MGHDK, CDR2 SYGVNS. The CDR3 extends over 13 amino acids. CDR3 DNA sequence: TGTGCCAGCAGTGACAGATGGGGCACTGAAGCTTTCTTT. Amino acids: CASSDRWGTEAFF. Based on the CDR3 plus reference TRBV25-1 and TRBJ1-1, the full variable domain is EADIYQTPRYLVIGTGKKITLECSQTMGHDKMYWYQQDPGMELHLIHYSYGVNSTEKGDLSSESTVSRIRTEHFPLTLESARPSHTSQYLCASSDRWGTEAFFGQGTRLTVV.

CDR3 in amino acids: CSARNIPQSYNSPLHF. CDR3 in DNA: TGCAGTGCTAGGAATATCCCACAATCCTATAATTCACCCCTCCACTTT. The V gene is TRBV20-1, the J gene TRBJ1-6; no definite D call. The germline gives CDR1 DFQATT, CDR2 SNEGSKA (reference sequence). Between the trimmed V and J ends, which lost 3 bases and 1 base, there was a span of 13 bases. The CDR3 runs to 16 residues.

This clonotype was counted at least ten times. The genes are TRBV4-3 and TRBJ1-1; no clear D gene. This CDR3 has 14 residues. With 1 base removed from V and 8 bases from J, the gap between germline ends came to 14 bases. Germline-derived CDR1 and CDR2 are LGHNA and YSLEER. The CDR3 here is CASSQVGGYGEAFF. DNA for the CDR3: TGCGCCAGCAGCCAAGTTGGAGGGTATGGGGAAGCTTTCTTT.

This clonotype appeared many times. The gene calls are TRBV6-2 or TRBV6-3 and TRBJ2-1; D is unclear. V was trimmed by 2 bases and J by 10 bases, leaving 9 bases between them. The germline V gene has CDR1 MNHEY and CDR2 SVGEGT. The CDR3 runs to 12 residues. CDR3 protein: CASSYGHKEQFF. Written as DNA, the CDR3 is TGTGCCAGCAGTTACGGGCATAAGGAGCAGTTCTTC.

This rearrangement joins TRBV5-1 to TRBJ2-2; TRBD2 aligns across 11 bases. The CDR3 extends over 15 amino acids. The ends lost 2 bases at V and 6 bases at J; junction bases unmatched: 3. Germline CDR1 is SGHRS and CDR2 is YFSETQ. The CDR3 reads CASSLLAGDSGELFF. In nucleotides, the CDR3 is TGCGCCAGCAGCTTACTAGCGGGAGATTCCGGGGAGCTGTTTTTT.

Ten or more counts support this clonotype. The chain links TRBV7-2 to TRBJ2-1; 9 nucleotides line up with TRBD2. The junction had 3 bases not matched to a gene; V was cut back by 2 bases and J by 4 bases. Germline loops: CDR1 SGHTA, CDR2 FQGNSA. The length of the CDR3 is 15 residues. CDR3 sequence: CASSLWLAGYNEQFF. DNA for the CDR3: TGTGCCAGCAGCTTATGGCTAGCGGGATACAATGAGCAGTTCTTC. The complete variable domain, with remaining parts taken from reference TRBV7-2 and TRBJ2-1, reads GAGVSQSPSNKVTEKGKDVELRCDPISGHTALYWYRQSLGQGLEFLIYFQGNSAPDKSGLPSDRFSAERTGGSVSTLTIQRTQQEDSAVYLCASSLWLAGYNEQFFGPGTRLTVL.

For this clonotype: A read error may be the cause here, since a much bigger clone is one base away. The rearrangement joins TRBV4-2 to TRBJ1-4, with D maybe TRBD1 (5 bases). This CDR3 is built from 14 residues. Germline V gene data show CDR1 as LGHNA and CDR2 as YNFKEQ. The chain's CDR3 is CVSSQTGLGEKLFF. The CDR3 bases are TGTGTCAGCAGCCAAACAGGCCTGGGTGAAAAACTGTTTTTT.

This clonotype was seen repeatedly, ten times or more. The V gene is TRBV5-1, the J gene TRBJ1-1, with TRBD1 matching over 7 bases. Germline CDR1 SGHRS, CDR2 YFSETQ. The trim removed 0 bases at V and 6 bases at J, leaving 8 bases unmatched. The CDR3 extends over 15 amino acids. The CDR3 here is CASSLGRGTEPEAFF. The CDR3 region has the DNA TGCGCCAGCAGCTTGGGCCGGGGGACAGAGCCTGAAGCTTTCTTT.

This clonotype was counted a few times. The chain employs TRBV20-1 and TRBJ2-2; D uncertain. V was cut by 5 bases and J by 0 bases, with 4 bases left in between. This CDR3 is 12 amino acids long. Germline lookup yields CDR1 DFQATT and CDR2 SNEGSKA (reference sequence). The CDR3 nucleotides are TGCAGTGCTGAACCGAACACCGGGGAGCTGTTTTTT. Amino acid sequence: CSAEPNTGELFF.

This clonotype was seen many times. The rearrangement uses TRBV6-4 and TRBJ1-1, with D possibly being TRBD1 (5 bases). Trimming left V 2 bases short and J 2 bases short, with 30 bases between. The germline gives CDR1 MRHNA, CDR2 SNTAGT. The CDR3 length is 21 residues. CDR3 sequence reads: CASSDQLVGQGLHKLNTEAFF. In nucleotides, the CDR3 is TGTGCCAGCAGTGACCAGTTGGTCGGGCAGGGCCTCCACAAACTAAACACTGAAGCTTTCTTT.